This passage covers 6 T cell receptor beta chains from one sample sequenced in a study of T cell repertoires in cytomegalovirus infection (dated by TCRdb to between 2019 and 2020). Sequencer: Illumina HiSeq 1500. TCRdb trimmed the raw reads at Q25, called clones with MiXCR and kept productive beta chains. Rows with a matching CDR3 protein are joined into one entry that keeps the most common DNA and genes. Across this sample there are approximately 250,000 distinct CDR3 sequences, with over 20% seen only once. The ten largest clonotypes hold over 15% of the sample. Sequences were obtained from CD8+ T cells from PBMCs. The receptors stem from a human donor in good health (CMV status not recorded). Some clones in this sample may be carry-over from other donors' samples.

V is TRBV6-8 and J is TRBJ2-2; TRBD1 agrees at 8 bases. Per the germline V gene, CDR1 is MNHGY and CDR2 is SAAAGT. The V gene end was trimmed by 6 bases and the J gene end by 5 bases; junction bases not matched to a gene: 14. This CDR3 contains 17 residues. CDR3 residues: CASRDVQGARKTGELFF. The CDR3 DNA sequence: TGTGCCAGCAGAGATGTCCAGGGGGCGCGTAAAACCGGGGAGCTGTTTTTT.

The V gene is TRBV5-4, the J gene TRBJ2-1; TRBD2 agrees at 11 bases. Germline CDR1 reads SGHNT; CDR2 reads YYREEE (reference sequence). CDR3 length: 18 residues. With V trimmed by 4 bases and J by 7 bases, 16 bases remained unmatched. The CDR3 coding sequence is TGTGCCAGCAGCGAGGAGGTTCGACTAGCGGGGACCGAGAATGAGCAGTTCTTC. This translates into CASSEEVRLAGTENEQFF.

This clonotype has at least ten counts. The chain links TRBV12-3 or TRBV12-4 to TRBJ2-5; D remains unclear. The CDR3 contains 13 residues. With 4 bases removed from V and 0 bases from J, the gap between germline ends came to 6 bases. CDR3 amino acids: CASSSRYQETQYF. DNA for the CDR3: TGTGCCAGCAGTTCTCGATACCAAGAGACCCAGTACTTC.

The genes are TRBV29-1 and TRBJ2-7; D unclear. This CDR3 spans 11 amino acids. The V and J ends lost 4 bases and 6 bases respectively, with 10 bases between them. The germline V gene encodes CDR1 SQVTM and CDR2 ANQGSEA. CDR3 sequence reads: CSVVAGGEQYF. Here the CDR3 DNA reads TGCAGCGTTGTAGCCGGTGGCGAGCAGTACTTC.

This clonotype has a handful of counts. V usage is TRBV12-3 or TRBV12-4 and J usage is TRBJ2-1, with 8 nucleotides matching TRBD2. V lost 6 bases to trimming and J lost 0 bases; unmatched junction nucleotides: 4. The CDR3 totals 15 residues. As DNA, the CDR3 is TGTGCCAGCAGAGTAGCGGGGTTCTCCTACAATGAGCAGTTCTTC. Its protein product is CASRVAGFSYNEQFF.

This sequence joins TRBV25-1 and TRBJ1-5; D unresolved. The CDR3 has 12 amino acids. V was clipped by 4 bases and J by 6 bases, with 7 bases between them. In germline, CDR1 is MGHDK, CDR2 SYGVNS. DNA of the CDR3: TGTGCCAGCAGTGGGCCGGGTCAGCCCCAGCATTTT. It encodes CASSGPGQPQHF.